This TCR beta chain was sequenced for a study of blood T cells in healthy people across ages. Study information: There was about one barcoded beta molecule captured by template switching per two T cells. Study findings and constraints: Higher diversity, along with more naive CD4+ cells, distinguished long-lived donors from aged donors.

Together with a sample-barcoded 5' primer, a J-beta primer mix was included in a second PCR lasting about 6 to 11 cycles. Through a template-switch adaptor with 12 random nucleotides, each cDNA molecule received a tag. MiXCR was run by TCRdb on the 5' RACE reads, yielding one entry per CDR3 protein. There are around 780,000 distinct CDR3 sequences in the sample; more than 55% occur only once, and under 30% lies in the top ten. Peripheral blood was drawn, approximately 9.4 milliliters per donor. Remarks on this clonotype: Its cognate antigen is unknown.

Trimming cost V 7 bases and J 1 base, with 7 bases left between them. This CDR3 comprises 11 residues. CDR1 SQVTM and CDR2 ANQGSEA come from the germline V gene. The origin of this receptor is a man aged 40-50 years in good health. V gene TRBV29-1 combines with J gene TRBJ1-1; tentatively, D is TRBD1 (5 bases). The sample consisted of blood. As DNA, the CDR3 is TGCAGCGCACAGGAGAACACTGAAGCTTTCTTT. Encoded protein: CSAQENTEAFF.